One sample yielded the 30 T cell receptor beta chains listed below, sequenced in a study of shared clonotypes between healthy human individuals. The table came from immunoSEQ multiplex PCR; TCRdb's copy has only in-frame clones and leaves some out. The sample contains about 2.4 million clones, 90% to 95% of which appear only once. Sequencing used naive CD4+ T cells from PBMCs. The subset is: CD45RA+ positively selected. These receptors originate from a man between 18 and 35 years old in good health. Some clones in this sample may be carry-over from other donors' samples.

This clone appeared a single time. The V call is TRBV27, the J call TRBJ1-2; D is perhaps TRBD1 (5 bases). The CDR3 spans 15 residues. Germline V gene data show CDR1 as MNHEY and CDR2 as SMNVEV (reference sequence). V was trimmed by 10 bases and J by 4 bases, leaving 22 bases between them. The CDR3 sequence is CATTPFGRGVYGYTF. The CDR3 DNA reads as TGTGCCACCACCCCTTTTGGGAGGGGAGTCTATGGCTACACCTTC.

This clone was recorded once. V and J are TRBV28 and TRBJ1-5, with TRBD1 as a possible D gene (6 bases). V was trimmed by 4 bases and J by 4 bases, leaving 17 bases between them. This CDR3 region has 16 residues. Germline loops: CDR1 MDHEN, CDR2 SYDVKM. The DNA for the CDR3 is TGTGCCAGCAGTTCGCGGTTTCTGCAGGGGAATCAGCCCCAGCATTTT. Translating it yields CASSSRFLQGNQPQHF.

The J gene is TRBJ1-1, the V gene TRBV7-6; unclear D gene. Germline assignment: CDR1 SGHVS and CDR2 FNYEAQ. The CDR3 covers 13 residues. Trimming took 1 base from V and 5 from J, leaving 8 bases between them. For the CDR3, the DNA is TGTGCCAGCAGCTTAGGTCCGAGAACTGAAGCTTTCTTT. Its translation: CASSLGPRTEAFF.

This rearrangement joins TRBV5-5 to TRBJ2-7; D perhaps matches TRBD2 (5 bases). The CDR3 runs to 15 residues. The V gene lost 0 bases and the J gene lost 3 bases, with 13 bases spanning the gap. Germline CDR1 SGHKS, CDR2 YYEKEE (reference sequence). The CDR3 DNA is TGTGCCAGCAGCTTGGTCGAGGGAGTGAGCTACGAGCAGTACTTC. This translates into CASSLVEGVSYEQYF. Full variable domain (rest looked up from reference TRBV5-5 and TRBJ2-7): DAGVTQSPTHLIKTRGQQVTLRCSPISGHKSVSWYQQVLGQGPQFIFQYYEKEERGRGNFPDRFSARQFPNYSSELNVNALLLGDSALYLCASSLVEGVSYEQYFGPGTRLTVT.

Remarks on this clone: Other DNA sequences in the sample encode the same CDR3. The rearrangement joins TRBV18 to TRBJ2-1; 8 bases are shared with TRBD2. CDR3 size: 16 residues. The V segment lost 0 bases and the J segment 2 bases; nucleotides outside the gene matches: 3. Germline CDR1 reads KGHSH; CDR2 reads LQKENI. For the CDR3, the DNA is TGTGCCAGCTCACCACCTTCCGGGAGGGCCTACAATGAGCAGTTCTTC. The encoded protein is CASSPPSGRAYNEQFF.

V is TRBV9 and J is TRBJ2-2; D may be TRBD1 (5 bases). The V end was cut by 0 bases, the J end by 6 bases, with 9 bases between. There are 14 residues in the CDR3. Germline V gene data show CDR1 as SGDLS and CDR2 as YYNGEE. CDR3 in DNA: TGTGCCAGCAGCGTAGAAGGGGCGCCCGGGGAGCTGTTTTTT. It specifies CASSVEGAPGELFF.

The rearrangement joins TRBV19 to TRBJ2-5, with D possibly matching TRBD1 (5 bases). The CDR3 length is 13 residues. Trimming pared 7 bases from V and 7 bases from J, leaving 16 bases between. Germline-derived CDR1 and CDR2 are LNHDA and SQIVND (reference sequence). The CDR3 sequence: CASNNRFSGTQYF. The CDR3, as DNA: TGTGCCAGTAATAACAGGTTTTCGGGGACCCAGTACTTC.

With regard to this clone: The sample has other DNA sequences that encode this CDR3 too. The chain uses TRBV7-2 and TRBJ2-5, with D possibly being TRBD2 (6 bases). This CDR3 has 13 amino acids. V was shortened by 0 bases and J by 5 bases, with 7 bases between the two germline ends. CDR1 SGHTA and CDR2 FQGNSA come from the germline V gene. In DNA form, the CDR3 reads TGTGCCAGCAGCTTAGCTCGGGGGGAGACCCAGTACTTC. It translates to CASSLARGETQYF.

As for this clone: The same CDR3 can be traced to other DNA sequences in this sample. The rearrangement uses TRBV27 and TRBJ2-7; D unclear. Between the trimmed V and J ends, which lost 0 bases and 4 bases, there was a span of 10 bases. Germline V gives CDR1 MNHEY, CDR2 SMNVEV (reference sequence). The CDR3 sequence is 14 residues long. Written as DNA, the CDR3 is TGTGCCAGCAGTTTATCTACCGGATCTTACGAGCAGTACTTC. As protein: CASSLSTGSYEQYF.

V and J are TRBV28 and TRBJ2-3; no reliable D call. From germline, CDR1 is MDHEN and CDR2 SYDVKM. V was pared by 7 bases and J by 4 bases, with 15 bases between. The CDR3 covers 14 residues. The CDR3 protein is CASTGTQGADTQYF. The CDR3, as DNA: TGTGCCAGCACTGGTACACAAGGCGCAGATACGCAGTATTTT.

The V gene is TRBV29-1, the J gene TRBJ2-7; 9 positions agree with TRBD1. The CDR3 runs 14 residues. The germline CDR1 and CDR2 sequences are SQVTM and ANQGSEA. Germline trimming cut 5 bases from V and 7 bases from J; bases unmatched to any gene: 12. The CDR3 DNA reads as TGCAGCGTTTGGGCGGGGACAGGGAGTGGGGAGCAGTACTTC. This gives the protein CSVWAGTGSGEQYF.

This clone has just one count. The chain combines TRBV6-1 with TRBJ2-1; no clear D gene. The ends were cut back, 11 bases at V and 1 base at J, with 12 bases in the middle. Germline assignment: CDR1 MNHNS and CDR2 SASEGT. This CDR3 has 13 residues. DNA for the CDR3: TGTGCCGCGGAGAGGCGGTCCTACAATGAGCAGTTCTTC. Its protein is CAAERRSYNEQFF.

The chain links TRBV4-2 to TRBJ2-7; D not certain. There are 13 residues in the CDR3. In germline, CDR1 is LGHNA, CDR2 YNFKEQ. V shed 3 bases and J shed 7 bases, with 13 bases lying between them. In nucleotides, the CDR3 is TGTGCCAGCAGCCAGGCCCCCCTCGAGGAGCAGTACTTC. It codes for CASSQAPLEEQYF.

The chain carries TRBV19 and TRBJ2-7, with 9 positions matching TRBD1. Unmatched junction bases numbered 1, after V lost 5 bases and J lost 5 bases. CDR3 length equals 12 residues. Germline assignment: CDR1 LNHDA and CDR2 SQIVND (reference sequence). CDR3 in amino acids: CASSDRGNEQYF. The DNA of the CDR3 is TGTGCCAGTAGTGACAGGGGGAACGAGCAGTACTTC.

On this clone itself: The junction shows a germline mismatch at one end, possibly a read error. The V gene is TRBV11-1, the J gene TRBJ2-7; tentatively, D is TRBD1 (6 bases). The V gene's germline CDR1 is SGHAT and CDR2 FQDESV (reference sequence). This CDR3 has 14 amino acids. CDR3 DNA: TGTGCCAGCAGCTTATACACAGGGTTTTACGTGCAGTACTTC. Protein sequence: CASSLYTGFYVQYF.

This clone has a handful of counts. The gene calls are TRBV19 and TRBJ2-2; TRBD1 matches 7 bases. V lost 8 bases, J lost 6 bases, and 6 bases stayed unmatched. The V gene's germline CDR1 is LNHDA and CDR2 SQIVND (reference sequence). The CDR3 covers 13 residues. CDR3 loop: CASYDRVAGELFF. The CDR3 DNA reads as TGTGCCAGTTATGACAGGGTGGCCGGGGAGCTGTTTTTT.

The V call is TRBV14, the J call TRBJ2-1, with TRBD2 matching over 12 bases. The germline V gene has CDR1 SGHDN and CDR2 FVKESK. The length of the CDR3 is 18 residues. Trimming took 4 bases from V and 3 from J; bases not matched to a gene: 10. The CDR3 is CASSLGLAGGPYYNEQFF. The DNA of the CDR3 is TGTGCCAGCAGCCTCGGGCTAGCGGGAGGGCCTTACTACAATGAGCAGTTCTTC.

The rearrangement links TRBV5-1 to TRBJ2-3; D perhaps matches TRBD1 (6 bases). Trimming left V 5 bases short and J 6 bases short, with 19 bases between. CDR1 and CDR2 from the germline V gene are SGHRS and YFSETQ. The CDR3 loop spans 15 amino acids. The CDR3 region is CASRDMTGPGDTQYF. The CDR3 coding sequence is TGCGCCAGCAGAGATATGACAGGTCCTGGGGATACGCAGTATTTT. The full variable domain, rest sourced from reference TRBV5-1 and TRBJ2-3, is KAGVTQTPRYLIKTRGQQVTLSCSPISGHRSVSWYQQTPGQGLQFLFEYFSETQRNKGNFPGRFSGRQFSNSRSEMNVSTLELGDSALYLCASRDMTGPGDTQYFGPGTRLTVL.

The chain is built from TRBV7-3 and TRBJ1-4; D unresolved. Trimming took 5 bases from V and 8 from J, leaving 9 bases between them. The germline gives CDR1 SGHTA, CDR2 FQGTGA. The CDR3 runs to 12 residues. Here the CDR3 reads CASSPLQEKLFF. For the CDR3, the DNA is TGTGCCAGCAGCCCTCTCCAGGAAAAACTGTTTTTT.

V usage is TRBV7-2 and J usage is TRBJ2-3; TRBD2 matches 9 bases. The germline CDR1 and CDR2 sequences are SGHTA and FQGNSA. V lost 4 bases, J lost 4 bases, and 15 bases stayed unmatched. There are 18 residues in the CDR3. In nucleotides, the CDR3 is TGTGCCAGCAGCTCCCAGTGGGGCGGCGGGAGGGCATCAGATACGCAGTATTTT. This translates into CASSSQWGGGRASDTQYF.

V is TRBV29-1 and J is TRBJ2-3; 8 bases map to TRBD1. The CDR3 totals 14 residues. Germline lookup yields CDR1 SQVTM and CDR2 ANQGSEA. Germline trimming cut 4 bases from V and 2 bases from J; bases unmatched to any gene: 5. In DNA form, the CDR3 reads TGCAGCGTTGGACAGGGGACTCCCACAGATACGCAGTATTTT. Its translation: CSVGQGTPTDTQYF.

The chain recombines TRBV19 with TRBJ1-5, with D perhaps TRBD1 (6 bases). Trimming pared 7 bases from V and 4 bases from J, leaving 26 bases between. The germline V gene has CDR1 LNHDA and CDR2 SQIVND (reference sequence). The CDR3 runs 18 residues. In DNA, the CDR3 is TGTGCCAGTACCCCCGAAGGGAGGGGGGGACCAAAAAATCAGCCCCAGCATTTT. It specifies CASTPEGRGGPKNQPQHF.

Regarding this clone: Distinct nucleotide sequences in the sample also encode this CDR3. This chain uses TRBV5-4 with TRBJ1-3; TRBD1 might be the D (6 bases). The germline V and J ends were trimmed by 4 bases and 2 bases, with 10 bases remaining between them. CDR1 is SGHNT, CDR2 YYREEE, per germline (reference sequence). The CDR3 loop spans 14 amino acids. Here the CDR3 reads CASSPTGAGNTIYF. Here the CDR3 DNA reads TGTGCCAGCAGCCCGACAGGTGCTGGAAACACCATATATTTT.

CDR3 sequence reads: CASSEFALTEAFF. In DNA form, the CDR3 reads TGTGCCAGCAGTGAATTTGCATTGACTGAAGCTTTCTTT. This chain joins TRBV2 and TRBJ1-1; D call uncertain. Germline V CDR1 and CDR2: SNHLY, FYNNEI. V was trimmed by 2 bases and J by 5 bases, leaving 9 bases between them. CDR3 length: 13 residues. Based on the CDR3 plus reference TRBV2 and TRBJ1-1, the full variable domain is EPEVTQTPSHQVTQMGQEVILRCVPISNHLYFYWYRQILGQKVEFLVSFYNNEISEKSEIFDDQFSVERPDGSNFTLKIRSTKLEDSAMYFCASSEFALTEAFFGQGTRLTVV.

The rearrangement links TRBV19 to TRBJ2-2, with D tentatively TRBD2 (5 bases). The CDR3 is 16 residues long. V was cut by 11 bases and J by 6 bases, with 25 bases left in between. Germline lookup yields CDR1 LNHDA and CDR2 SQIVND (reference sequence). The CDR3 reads CASKGEGGSWSGELFF. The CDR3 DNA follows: TGTGCCTCAAAGGGAGAGGGCGGTTCGTGGTCCGGGGAGCTGTTTTTT. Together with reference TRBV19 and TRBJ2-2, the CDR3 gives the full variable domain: DGGITQSPKYLFRKEGQNVTLSCEQNLNHDAMYWYRQDPGQGLRLIYYSQIVNDFQKGDIAEGYSVSREKKESFPLTVTSAQKNPTAFYLCASKGEGGSWSGELFFGEGSRLTVL.

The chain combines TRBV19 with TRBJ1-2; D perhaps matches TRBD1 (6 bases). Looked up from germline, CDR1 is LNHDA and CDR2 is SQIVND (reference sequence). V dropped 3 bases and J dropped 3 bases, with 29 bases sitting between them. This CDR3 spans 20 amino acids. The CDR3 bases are TGTGCCAGTAGTATGGCCCCTCAGGGAAGGCTCTACAGGGACCACTATGGCTACACCTTC. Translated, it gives CASSMAPQGRLYRDHYGYTF.

CDR3 bases: TGTGCCAGCAGTGGCCTCACAGTCTATTTT. Its translation: CASSGLTVYF. The V call is TRBV28, the J call TRBJ1-3; D remains unclear. The CDR3 is 10 residues long. The germline V gene has CDR1 MDHEN and CDR2 SYDVKM. Trimming removed 5 bases at V and 16 bases at J, with 12 bases between.

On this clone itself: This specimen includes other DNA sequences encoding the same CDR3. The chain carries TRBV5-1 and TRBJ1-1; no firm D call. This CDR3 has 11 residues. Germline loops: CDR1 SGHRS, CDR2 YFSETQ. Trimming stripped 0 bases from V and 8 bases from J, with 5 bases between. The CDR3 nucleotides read TGCGCCAGCAGCTTGGAAGGGGAAGCTTTCTTT. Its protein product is CASSLEGEAFF.

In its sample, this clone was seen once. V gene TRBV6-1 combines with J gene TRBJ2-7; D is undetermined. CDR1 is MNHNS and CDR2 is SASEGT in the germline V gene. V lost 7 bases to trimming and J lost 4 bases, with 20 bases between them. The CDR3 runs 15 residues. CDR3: CASTDLGQARYEQYF. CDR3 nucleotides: TGTGCCAGCACTGACCTTGGGCAGGCTAGATACGAGCAGTACTTC.

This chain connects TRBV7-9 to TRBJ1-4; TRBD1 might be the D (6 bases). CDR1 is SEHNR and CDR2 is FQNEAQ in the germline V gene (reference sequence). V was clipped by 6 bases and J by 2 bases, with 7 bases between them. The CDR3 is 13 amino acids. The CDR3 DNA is TGTGCCAGCAGAGGGGGTACTAATGAAAAACTGTTTTTT. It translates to CASRGGTNEKLFF. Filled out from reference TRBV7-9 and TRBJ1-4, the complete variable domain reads DTGVSQNPRHKITKRGQNVTFRCDPISEHNRLYWYRQTLGQGPEFLTYFQNEAQLEKSRLLSDRFSAERPKGSFSTLEIQRTEQGDSAMYLCASRGGTNEKLFFGSGTQLSVL.